These 28 T cell receptor beta chains were sequenced from one sample in a study of T cells after yellow fever vaccination. TCRdb re-derived calls from the 5' RACE reads in MiXCR, one entry per CDR3 protein. Among about 260,000 distinct CDR3 sequences listed, over 10% were seen once. Sequenced here: CD4+ T cells sorted from PBMCs, sampled 45 days after the yellow fever booster vaccination. These receptors came from a man aged 30 to 45 who received the YFV17D yellow fever vaccine.

CDR3 protein: CASSWTRRNEQFF. CDR3 nucleotide sequence: TGTGCCAGCAGCTGGACTAGACGGAATGAGCAGTTCTTC. The genes are TRBV7-2 and TRBJ2-1, with 7 bases identical to TRBD2. The CDR3 totals 13 residues. Trimming removed 4 bases from V and 7 bases from J; junction bases left unmatched: 4. Germline V CDR1 and CDR2: SGHTA, FQGNSA.

This clonotype turned up a few times. The chain has TRBV3-1 and TRBJ2-1, with D possibly TRBD2 on 5 matching bases. The CDR3 totals 16 residues. Germline CDR1 reads LGHDT; CDR2 reads YNNKEL (reference sequence). With 3 bases removed from V and 0 bases from J, the gap between germline ends came to 12 bases. CDR3 DNA: TGTGCCAGCAGCCACGACGGGAAGACCTCCTACAATGAGCAGTTCTTC. Its protein is CASSHDGKTSYNEQFF.

This chain joins TRBV19 and TRBJ1-1, with a tentative D call TRBD1 (6 bases). V was shortened by 6 bases and J by 3 bases, with 14 bases between the two germline ends. CDR1 and CDR2 (germline): LNHDA, SQIVND (reference sequence). The CDR3 spans 14 residues. CDR3 DNA sequence: TGTGCCAGTAGGCGGACAGCCGGACACACTGAAGCTTTCTTT. Translation: CASRRTAGHTEAFF.

This clonotype showed up just a few times. The rearrangement uses TRBV7-9 and TRBJ2-1; 8 bases match TRBD2. V shed 3 bases, J shed 6 bases, and the junction held 10 bases outside the gene matches. Germline CDR1 and CDR2: SEHNR and FQNEAQ (reference sequence). This CDR3 has 16 residues. CDR3 DNA: TGTGCCAGCAGCTTGTCCGGGGGGGCGCTGGGCAATGAGCAGTTCTTC. Protein: CASSLSGGALGNEQFF.

A few counts support this clonotype. In DNA, the CDR3 is TGTGCCAGCAGCCGGAACAGGGCGTCTGAAGCTTTCTTT. Translating gives CASSRNRASEAFF. The chain carries TRBV14 and TRBJ1-1; D possibly corresponds to TRBD1 (6 bases). CDR1 is SGHDN, CDR2 FVKESK, per germline. The CDR3 spans 13 residues. Trimming removed 4 bases from V and 6 bases from J, with 12 bases in between.

This clonotype has just a few counts. J is TRBJ1-6 and V is TRBV5-6; 10 bases align to TRBD1. The CDR3 totals 14 residues. Germline lookup yields CDR1 SGHDT and CDR2 YYEEEE. J was trimmed by 8 bases and V by 4 bases; bases with no gene match: 3. Here the CDR3 reads CASSTGTGDSPLHF. In nucleotides, the CDR3 is TGTGCCAGCAGCACCGGGACAGGGGATTCACCCCTCCACTTT.

The table lists this clonotype with a few counts. The genes are TRBV12-3 or TRBV12-4 and TRBJ2-7; no definite D call. CDR3 size: 14 residues. The V end was cut by 3 bases, the J end by 1 base, with 10 bases between. The CDR3 protein is CASSLVGRSYEQYF. The DNA for the CDR3 is TGTGCCAGCAGTTTGGTCGGGCGTTCCTACGAGCAGTACTTC.

This clonotype was recorded at least ten times. V usage is TRBV29-1 and J usage is TRBJ2-7, with D possibly being TRBD2 (5 bases). Deletions cut 8 bases from V and 6 bases from J, with 17 bases between. CDR3 length: 12 amino acids. Germline V lookup: CDR1 SQVTM, CDR2 ANQGSEA. CDR3 sequence reads: CSIRGEASEQYF. The CDR3 DNA reads TGCAGCATTCGGGGAGAAGCAAGCGAGCAGTACTTC.

This clonotype was found many times. An end of the junction does not agree with germline; a read error may underlie this. The genes are TRBV20-1 and TRBJ1-1; no clear D. The germline V gene encodes CDR1 DFQATT and CDR2 SNEGSKA (reference sequence). This CDR3 region has 8 residues. As DNA, the CDR3 is TGCAGTGCTAAACTGGGTCTCTTT. Its protein product is CSAKLGLF.

J is TRBJ1-4 and V is TRBV6-5; no firm D call. The CDR3 consists of 16 residues. Germline lookup yields CDR1 MNHEY and CDR2 SVGAGI. V shed 3 bases and J shed 0 bases, with 11 bases lying between them. The CDR3 DNA follows: TGTGCCAGCAGTTATGCGGTAGCAGCAACTAATGAAAAACTGTTTTTT. Amino acid sequence: CASSYAVAATNEKLFF.

This clonotype was found a few times. The V call is TRBV7-2, the J call TRBJ2-3; D is unclear. Deletions cut 5 bases from V and 6 bases from J, with 12 bases between. The CDR3 is 13 residues long. Germline lookup yields CDR1 SGHTA and CDR2 FQGNSA. CDR3 protein: CASSQSSYDTQYF. The CDR3 nucleotides read TGTGCCAGCAGCCAGAGCAGCTACGATACGCAGTATTTT.

This clonotype appeared a few times. This chain connects TRBV5-1 to TRBJ1-1, with 9 bases matching TRBD1. With V trimmed by 4 bases and J by 6 bases, 16 bases remained unmatched. This CDR3 spans 17 amino acids. Germline V gives CDR1 SGHRS, CDR2 YFSETQ. The CDR3 DNA sequence: TGCGCCAGCAGCCTTAGATCGCACTTGGACAGGGGAGCTGAAGCTTTCTTT. Translated, it gives CASSLRSHLDRGAEAFF.

In its sample, this clonotype was seen a few times. The chain has TRBV7-2 and TRBJ2-3; 11 bases line up with TRBD2. V lost 6 bases to trimming and J lost 6 bases; unmatched junction nucleotides: 11. This CDR3 spans 16 amino acids. CDR1 and CDR2 from the germline V gene are SGHTA and FQGNSA. The CDR3 region has the DNA TGTGCCAGCAGGGGGATAGCGGGAGGGCCGTGGGATACGCAGTATTTT. Amino acids: CASRGIAGGPWDTQYF.

The rearrangement links TRBV6-2 or TRBV6-3 to TRBJ2-1, with TRBD2 matching 7 bases. The CDR3 length is 15 residues. V was clipped by 2 bases and J by 2 bases; unmatched bases: 3. In germline, CDR1 is MNHEY, CDR2 SVGEGT. The chain's CDR3 is CASSYGGTTYNEQFF. CDR3 sequence (DNA): TGTGCCAGCAGTTACGGCGGGACTACCTACAATGAGCAGTTCTTC.

Many counts were recorded for this clonotype. This chain links TRBV29-1 with TRBJ2-1, with TRBD2 identical over 9 bases. The V gene's germline CDR1 is SQVTM and CDR2 ANQGSEA. With V trimmed by 4 bases and J by 5 bases, 12 bases remained unmatched. The CDR3 has 16 amino acids. CDR3 sequence (DNA): TGCAGCGTTGGTGGGCGACTAGCGGCGAGAGACAATGAGCAGTTCTTC. The encoded protein is CSVGGRLAARDNEQFF.

This clonotype has more than one count but fewer than ten. The gene calls are TRBV5-1 and TRBJ2-5, with TRBD1 identical over 8 bases. In germline, CDR1 is SGHRS, CDR2 YFSETQ. Losses at the gene ends were 6 bases for V and 3 bases for J; bases not matched to a gene: 10. This CDR3 is built from 15 residues. The CDR3 region has the DNA TGCGCCAGCATGACAGGGGCTAGCGTGAAAGAGACCCAGTACTTC. Translation gives CASMTGASVKETQYF. Complete variable domain (other parts from reference TRBV5-1 and TRBJ2-5): KAGVTQTPRYLIKTRGQQVTLSCSPISGHRSVSWYQQTPGQGLQFLFEYFSETQRNKGNFPGRFSGRQFSNSRSEMNVSTLELGDSALYLCASMTGASVKETQYFGPGTRLLVL.

This clonotype was seen only a few times. V is TRBV10-3 and J is TRBJ2-5; 10 bases are shared with TRBD1. The V segment lost 4 bases and the J segment 5 bases; nucleotides outside the gene matches: 19. Germline CDR1 reads ENHRY; CDR2 reads SYGVKD. The CDR3 totals 19 residues. The CDR3 reads CAISVKRLEDRGVGETQYF. CDR3 DNA sequence: TGTGCCATCAGTGTTAAACGACTAGAGGACAGGGGGGTAGGCGAGACCCAGTACTTC.

This clonotype was recorded a few times. J is TRBJ2-5 and V is TRBV5-8; 13 bases fit TRBD2. Germline CDR1 and CDR2: SGHTS and YDEGEE. The CDR3 is made up of 15 amino acids. With 4 bases clipped from V and 4 bases from J, the junction kept 4 bases outside the gene matches. DNA for the CDR3: TGTGCCAGCAGCGTACTAGCGGGAGGGCCAGAGACCCAGTACTTC. Protein: CASSVLAGGPETQYF. The variable domain in full, with the rest retrieved from reference TRBV5-8 and TRBJ2-5, is EAGVTQSPTHLIKTRGQQATLRCSPISGHTSVYWYQQALGLGLQFLLWYDEGEERNRGNFPPRFSGRQFPNYSSELNVNALELEDSALYLCASSVLAGGPETQYFGPGTRLLVL.

This clonotype was recorded many times. The rearrangement uses TRBV20-1 and TRBJ2-3; perhaps TRBD1 as D (5 bases). The germline CDR1 and CDR2 sequences are DFQATT and SNEGSKA (reference sequence). The CDR3 length is 14 residues. The V and J ends lost 6 bases and 2 bases respectively, with 15 bases between them. CDR3 in DNA: TGCAGTGCCAGCCCAGGGAAGGTCACAGATACGCAGTATTTT. This translates into CSASPGKVTDTQYF.

CDR3 loop: CATSPDRGPYEQYF. CDR3 sequence (DNA): TGTGCCACCAGCCCAGACAGGGGGCCCTACGAGCAGTACTTC. V and J are TRBV15 and TRBJ2-7; 10 nucleotides agree with TRBD1. With V trimmed by 5 bases and J by 2 bases, 3 bases remained unmatched. The CDR3 contains 14 residues. Germline CDR1 reads LNHNV; CDR2 reads YYDKDF (reference sequence).

This clonotype was counted between two and nine times. The chain recombines TRBV6-1 with TRBJ2-7, with TRBD1 identical over 7 bases. The CDR3 runs to 13 residues. The trim removed 4 bases at V and 4 bases at J, leaving 4 bases unmatched. Germline loops: CDR1 MNHNS, CDR2 SASEGT. In DNA form, the CDR3 reads TGTGCCAGCAGTGTGTCCAGGGGGTACGAGCAGTACTTC. Protein: CASSVSRGYEQYF.

The chain is built from TRBV7-9 and TRBJ2-3, with TRBD2 identical over 10 bases. The CDR3 has 16 residues. CDR1 and CDR2 from the germline V gene are SEHNR and FQNEAQ (reference sequence). The junction had 7 bases not matched to a gene; V was cut back by 5 bases and J by 2 bases. The CDR3 bases are TGTGCCAGCAGCCCTCGGACTAGCGGATACACAGATACGCAGTATTTT. Translated: CASSPRTSGYTDTQYF.

This clonotype appeared a few times. The chain joins TRBV20-1 to TRBJ2-5; D gene uncertain. V lost 3 bases, J lost 4 bases, and 12 bases lay in between. The CDR3 extends over 13 amino acids. Germline assignment: CDR1 DFQATT and CDR2 SNEGSKA (reference sequence). The CDR3 DNA sequence: TGCAGTGCTAGTGCGCGGTTTCGAGAGACCCAGTACTTC. This encodes CSASARFRETQYF.

The rearrangement links TRBV7-9 to TRBJ2-3; TRBD1 might be the D (5 bases). The V gene's germline CDR1 is SEHNR and CDR2 FQNEAQ (reference sequence). The CDR3 is 13 residues long. Trimming removed 3 bases from V and 4 bases from J, with 8 bases in between. The CDR3 DNA reads as TGTGCCAGCAGCTTTCAGGGCCCAGATACGCAGTATTTT. Protein sequence: CASSFQGPDTQYF. Full variable domain (remainder filled in from reference TRBV7-9 and TRBJ2-3): DTGVSQNPRHKITKRGQNVTFRCDPISEHNRLYWYRQTLGQGPEFLTYFQNEAQLEKSRLLSDRFSAERPKGSFSTLEIQRTEQGDSAMYLCASSFQGPDTQYFGPGTRLTVL.

V and J are TRBV29-1 and TRBJ2-3, with 16 bases that match TRBD2. Germline trimming cut 7 bases from V and 0 bases from J; bases unmatched to any gene: 7. Germline V lookup: CDR1 SQVTM, CDR2 ANQGSEA. The CDR3 consists of 17 residues. The CDR3: CSATGTSGRASTDTQYF. The CDR3 DNA follows: TGCAGCGCAACCGGGACTAGCGGGAGGGCGAGCACAGATACGCAGTATTTT.

The rearrangement uses TRBV4-3 and TRBJ2-1; 9 nucleotides line up with TRBD2. This CDR3 region has 16 residues. V shed 3 bases and J 3 bases; nucleotides not matched to a gene: 6. Germline CDR1 is LGHNA and CDR2 is YSLEER. The CDR3 DNA is TGCGCCAGCAGCCAGGCGGCTAGCGGGAACTACAATGAGCAGTTCTTC. Translation gives CASSQAASGNYNEQFF.

This chain uses TRBV19 with TRBJ1-1; possible D gene TRBD1, 6 bases. The V and J ends lost 6 bases and 0 bases respectively, with 11 bases between them. Germline CDR1 and CDR2: LNHDA and SQIVND (reference sequence). This CDR3 is 14 amino acids long. CDR3 nucleotide sequence: TGTGCCAGTAGCGAGACAGGAATGAACACTGAAGCTTTCTTT. This gives the protein CASSETGMNTEAFF.

The chain combines TRBV2 with TRBJ1-5, with D hard to call. The V end lost 5 bases, the J end lost 0 bases, and 8 bases lay between the germline ends. Germline V gene lookup returns CDR1 SNHLY and CDR2 FYNNEI. This CDR3 has 14 amino acids. This CDR3 is CASSRGNSNQPQHF. For the CDR3, the DNA is TGTGCCAGCAGTCGAGGGAATAGCAATCAGCCCCAGCATTTT.